This T cell receptor beta chain originates from a study of shared clonotypes between healthy human individuals. The V gene's germline CDR1 is SGHVS and CDR2 FNYEAQ. Trimming took 5 bases from V and 1 from J, leaving 14 bases between them. The CDR3 length is 15 residues. Sequencing was at deep level. Profiling relied on immunoSEQ multiplex PCR, and the TCRdb table lists in-frame clones only, not all of them. The sample contains about 2.1 million clones, roughly 91% of which appear only once. Naive CD8 populations comprised CD45RO-negative cells positively selected for CCR7, excluding terminally differentiated effector memory CD45RA+ cells.

The source of this sequence is a man younger than 35 in good health. Some clones in this sample may be carry-over from other donors' samples. The sequencing input was naive CD8+ T cells from PBMCs. The J gene is TRBJ1-1, the V gene TRBV7-6; perhaps TRBD1 as D (5 bases). CDR3 DNA sequence: TGTGCCAGCAGCCCCCCCGGACACTGGAACACTGAAGCTTTCTTT. Protein sequence: CASSPPGHWNTEAFF. The full variable domain, its missing parts supplied by reference TRBV7-6 and TRBJ1-1, is GAGVSQSPRYKVTKRGQDVALRCDPISGHVSLYWYRQALGQGPEFLTYFNYEAQQDKSGLPNDRFSAERPEGSISTLTIQRTEQRDSAMYRCASSPPGHWNTEAFFGQGTRLTVV.